The clone carrying this T cell receptor (beta chain) was found a few times. Its antigen is not known. This CDR3 is 14 amino acids long. V was trimmed by 6 bases and J by 4 bases, leaving 15 bases between them. Germline V gives CDR1 MNHNS, CDR2 SASEGT. The sample originates from a study of T cells in Graves' hyperthyroidism and ophthalmopathy. Overall study: Peripheral blood was secured at the point of initial diagnosis, before any treatment.

Using RNA transcripts as the source, TCR beta CDR3 regions were amplified. In the first-round RT-PCR of the TCR CDR3, the HTBI primer set was used. From the multiplex PCR reads, TCRdb called clonotypes with MiXCR, one entry per CDR3 protein. The sample comprises about 250,000 distinct CDR3 sequences, about 25% of which are singletons, and 30% to 40% rests with the top ten. Overall study findings and caveats: Most expanded thyroid clonotypes above 0.001 also appeared in blood.

The genes are TRBV6-1 and TRBJ1-2, with D possibly being TRBD1 (5 bases). The sequence was obtained from a woman between 40 and 55 years old with Graves' ophthalmopathy. Sequencing was done on a sample of blood. The CDR3 DNA reads as TGTGCCAGCAGGCGACCGGACACAAGCTATGGCTACACCTTC. Translating gives CASRRPDTSYGYTF.